The 3 T cell receptor beta chains presented below share a single source sample, sequenced in a study of T cells after yellow fever vaccination. Each CDR3 protein gets one entry after TCRdb re-called the 5' RACE reads with MiXCR. Of some 500,000 distinct CDR3 sequences in the sample, less than 15% are singletons; the top ten hold 11% to 15%. Source: PBMCs, taken on the day of the yellow fever booster vaccination. These receptors were collected from a man younger than 40 who received the YFV17D yellow fever vaccine.

In its sample, this clonotype was seen a few times. The chain couples TRBV6-5 to TRBJ2-5, with TRBD2 matching over 10 bases. Germline CDR1 reads MNHEY; CDR2 reads SVGAGI. The CDR3 spans 16 residues. V gave up 2 bases and J gave up 5 bases; unmatched junction bases: 8. CDR3 coding DNA: TGTGCCAGCAGTTACAGGGCTAGCGGGAGCGGCGAGACCCAGTACTTC. Translated: CASSYRASGSGETQYF.

The gene calls are TRBV12-3 or TRBV12-4 and TRBJ2-1, with 12 bases that match TRBD2. With V trimmed by 5 bases and J by 6 bases, 5 bases remained unmatched. The CDR3 runs to 15 residues. The DNA of the CDR3 is TGTGCCAGCAGTCATTCTAGCGGGGGGGGCAATGAGCAGTTCTTC. Its protein product is CASSHSSGGGNEQFF.

The rearrangement links TRBV20-1 to TRBJ2-7, with D unresolved. The germline CDR1 and CDR2 sequences are DFQATT and SNEGSKA (reference sequence). Trimming pared 1 base from V and 4 bases from J, leaving 11 bases between. The CDR3 runs 13 residues. The CDR3 nucleotides read TGCAGTGCTAGAGTGGGTCCCAGATACGAGCAGTACTTC. This encodes CSARVGPRYEQYF.